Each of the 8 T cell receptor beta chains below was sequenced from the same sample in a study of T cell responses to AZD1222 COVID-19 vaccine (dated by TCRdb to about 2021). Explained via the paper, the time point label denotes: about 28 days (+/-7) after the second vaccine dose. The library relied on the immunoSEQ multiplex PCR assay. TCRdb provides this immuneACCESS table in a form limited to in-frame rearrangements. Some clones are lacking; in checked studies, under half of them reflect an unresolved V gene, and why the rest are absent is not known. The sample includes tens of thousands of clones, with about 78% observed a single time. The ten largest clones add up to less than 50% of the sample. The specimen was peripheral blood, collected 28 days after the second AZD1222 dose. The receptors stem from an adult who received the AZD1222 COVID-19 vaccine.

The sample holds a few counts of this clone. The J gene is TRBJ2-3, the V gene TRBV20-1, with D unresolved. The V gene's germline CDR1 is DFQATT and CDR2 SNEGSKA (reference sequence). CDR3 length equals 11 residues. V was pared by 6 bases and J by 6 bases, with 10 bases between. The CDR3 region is CSAYRFDTQYF. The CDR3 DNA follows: TGCAGTGCGTACCGGTTCGATACGCAGTATTTT.

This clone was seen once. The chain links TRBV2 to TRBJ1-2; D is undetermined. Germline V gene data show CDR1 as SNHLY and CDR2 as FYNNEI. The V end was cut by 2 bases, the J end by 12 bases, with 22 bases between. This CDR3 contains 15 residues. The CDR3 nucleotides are TGTGCCAGCAGTGAACTGTCACTAGAAGTTGGGTTAGACACCTTC. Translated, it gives CASSELSLEVGLDTF.

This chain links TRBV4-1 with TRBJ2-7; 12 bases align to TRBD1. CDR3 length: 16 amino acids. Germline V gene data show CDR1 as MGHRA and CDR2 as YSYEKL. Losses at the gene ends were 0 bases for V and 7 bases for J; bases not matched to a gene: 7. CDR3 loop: CASSQDPGTGGREQYF. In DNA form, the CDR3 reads TGCGCCAGCAGCCAAGACCCCGGGACAGGGGGCCGAGAGCAGTACTTC.

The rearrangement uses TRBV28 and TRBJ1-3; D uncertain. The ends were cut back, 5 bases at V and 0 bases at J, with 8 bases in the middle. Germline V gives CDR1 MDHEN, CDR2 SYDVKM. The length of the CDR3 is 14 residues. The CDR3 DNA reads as TGTGCCAGCAGTGGCCCGCACTCTGGAAACACCATATATTTT. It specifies CASSGPHSGNTIYF.

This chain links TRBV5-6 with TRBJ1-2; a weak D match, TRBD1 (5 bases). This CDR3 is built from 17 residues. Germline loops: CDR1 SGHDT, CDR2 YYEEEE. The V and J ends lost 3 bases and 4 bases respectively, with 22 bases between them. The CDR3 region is CASSYRLVGRGPYGYTF. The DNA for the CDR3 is TGTGCCAGCAGCTACCGCTTGGTGGGAAGGGGCCCCTATGGCTACACCTTC. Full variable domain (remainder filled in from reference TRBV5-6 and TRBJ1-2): DAGVTQSPTHLIKTRGQQVTLRCSPKSGHDTVSWYQQALGQGPQFIFQYYEEEERQRGNFPDRFSGHQFPNYSSELNVNALLLGDSALYLCASSYRLVGRGPYGYTFGSGTRLTVV.

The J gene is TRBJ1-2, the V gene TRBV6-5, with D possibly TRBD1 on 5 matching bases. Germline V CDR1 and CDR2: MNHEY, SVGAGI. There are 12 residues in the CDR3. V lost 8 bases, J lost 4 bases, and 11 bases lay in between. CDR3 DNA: TGTGCCAGCGGGGGGGACCCCTATGGCTACACCTTC. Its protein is CASGGDPYGYTF.

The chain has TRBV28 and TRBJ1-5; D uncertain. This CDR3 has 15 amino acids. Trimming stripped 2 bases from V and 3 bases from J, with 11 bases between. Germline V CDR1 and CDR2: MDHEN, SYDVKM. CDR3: CASSLPGSFNQPQHF. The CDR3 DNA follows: TGTGCCAGCAGTTTACCGGGAAGCTTCAATCAGCCCCAGCATTTT.

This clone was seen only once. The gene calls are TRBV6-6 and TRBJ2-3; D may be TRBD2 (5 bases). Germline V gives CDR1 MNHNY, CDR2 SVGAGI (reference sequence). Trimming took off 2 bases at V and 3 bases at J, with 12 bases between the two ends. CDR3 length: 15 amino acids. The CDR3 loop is CASSYRGSGTDTQYF. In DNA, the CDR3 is TGTGCCAGCAGTTACCGAGGGTCCGGTACAGATACGCAGTATTTT.